Listed here is a single TCR beta chain. Its cognate antigen is unknown. In TCRdb, the reads were re-called with MiXCR into one record per CDR3 protein. The sample lists 40,000 to 60,000 distinct CDR3 sequences, about a fifth occurring once. This record belongs to a study of T cell repertoires in cytomegalovirus infection. This sequence originates from a human donor in good health (CMV status not recorded). Some clones in this sample may be carry-over from other donors' samples. Sequenced material: CD8+ T cells from cultured PBMCs, taken from culture after CMV antigen stimulation.

In nucleotides, the CDR3 is TGTGCCAGCAGCCTCAGAGATGGCTACACCTTC. Translation: CASSLRDGYTF. The V gene is TRBV12-3 or TRBV12-4, the J gene TRBJ1-2; D gene unclear. The CDR3 has 11 amino acids. V shed 6 bases and J shed 6 bases, with 8 bases lying between them.